These T cell receptor beta chains were read from a single sample in a study of CD8 T cells in Susac syndrome. Via MiXCR, TCRdb re-called the immunoSEQ multiplex PCR reads, giving one row per CDR3 protein. Of 170,000 or so distinct CDR3 sequences in the sample, 94% were seen once. Sequenced: CD4+ T cells from PBMCs. The receptors originated from a human donor with Susac syndrome. Each CDR3 is given with its conserved first and last residue. The D gene is left open where the match is weak. Clone size is not always given. Where it is, it says once, few, many or a class for expanded clones.

cdr3_nt	cdr3_aa	j_call	v_call	clone_size	d_call
TGTGCCAGCAGCGTAGGGGTAGCGGGGCTCCAAGAGACCCAGTACTTC	CASSVGVAGLQETQYF	TRBJ2-5	TRBV9	.	TRBD2
TGTGCCACCAGCAGATCGAGAACAGATGGAAACACCATATATTTT	CATSRSRTDGNTIYF	TRBJ1-3	TRBV15	.	.
TGTGCCAGCAGCCAAGGGACAGGGGGAATCTATGGCTACACCTTC	CASSQGTGGIYGYTF	TRBJ1-2	TRBV3-1	.	TRBD1
TGTGCCACCACCTCACTCACTAAGGTGGACATTCAGTACTTC	CATTSLTKVDIQYF	TRBJ2-4	TRBV15	.	.
TGCGCCAGCAGGCCTGGGACAGGGAGATCCTACGAGCAGTACTTC	CASRPGTGRSYEQYF	TRBJ2-7	TRBV5-1	.	TRBD1
TGTGCCAGCAGCTTAGTGACAGACGGAAACACCATATATTTT	CASSLVTDGNTIYF	TRBJ1-3	TRBV7-2	.	.
TGTGCCAGCAGTAAGGGACACTCGGGAAACATTCAGTACTTC	CASSKGHSGNIQYF	TRBJ2-4	TRBV6-5	.	.
TGTGCCAGCAGCTCCGGCGGAATCACAGATACGCAGTATTTT	CASSSGGITDTQYF	TRBJ2-3	TRBV7-2	.	.
TGCAGTGCCCCGCGGAGTAGGGACACTGAAGCTTTCTTT	CSAPRSRDTEAFF	TRBJ1-1	TRBV20-1	few	.
TGCAGTGCTAGAGACAATTTCGGGACGGATCAGCCCCAGCATTTT	CSARDNFGTDQPQHF	TRBJ1-5	TRBV20-1	.	.
TGTGCCAGCAGCGTAGGGGCTAGCGGGGGGCCAGATACGCAGTATTTT	CASSVGASGGPDTQYF	TRBJ2-3	TRBV9	.	TRBD2
TGTGCCAGCAGGAGGACTACTAGATACGAGCAGTACTTC	CASRRTTRYEQYF	TRBJ2-7	TRBV2	.	.
TGCAGTGCCAGCCAGGGCCAGTGGGGCTATGGCTACACCTTC	CSASQGQWGYGYTF	TRBJ1-2	TRBV20-1	.	.
TGTGCCAGCAGCTTAGATAGCGGGGGGGCACGCGAGCAGTACTTC	CASSLDSGGAREQYF	TRBJ2-7	TRBV11-2	.	TRBD2
TGTGCCAGCAGCTCCATAAGTGACAGCACAGATACGCAGTATTTT	CASSSISDSTDTQYF	TRBJ2-3	TRBV3-1	.	.
TGTGCCAGCAGCCAAGCCCCCGGACTAGCGGGGGTGACCCAGTACTTC	CASSQAPGLAGVTQYF	TRBJ2-5	TRBV3-1	.	TRBD2
TGTGCCAGCAGTTTTTGGGAAACTGAAGCTTTCTTT	CASSFWETEAFF	TRBJ1-1	TRBV12-3/TRBV12-4	.	.
TGCAGCGTTGACCCGACAGGGGGCGAGGCAAATGGCTACACCTTC	CSVDPTGGEANGYTF	TRBJ1-2	TRBV29-1	.	TRBD1
TGCAGCGTTGCAGCCCAGGGGAACACTGAAGCTTTCTTT	CSVAAQGNTEAFF	TRBJ1-1	TRBV29-1	.	.
TGTGCCAGCAGCCAAGGGGCAGGGAGGAACACTGAAGCTTTCTTT	CASSQGAGRNTEAFF	TRBJ1-1	TRBV3-1	.	.
TGTGCCAGCAGTTACGACAGGGGGCCGAATCAGCCCCAGCATTTT	CASSYDRGPNQPQHF	TRBJ1-5	TRBV6-5	.	TRBD1
TGTGCCAGCAGCTTAGGCGCAGGGCATGTCGAGACCCAGTACTTC	CASSLGAGHVETQYF	TRBJ2-5	TRBV7-9	.	.
TGTGCCAGCAGCTTAGTTGGCGGGGGGCCCCAAGAGACCCAGTACTTC	CASSLVGGGPQETQYF	TRBJ2-5	TRBV7-6	.	TRBD2
TGCGCCAGCAGTGGGACAGAGGCCGGCTACAATGAGCAGTTCTTC	CASSGTEAGYNEQFF	TRBJ2-1	TRBV10-2	.	.
TGTGCCACCCAGCCAGCGGGGGCCTACAATGAGCAGTTCTTC	CATQPAGAYNEQFF	TRBJ2-1	TRBV6-6	.	TRBD2
TGCAGTGCTAGAGATGGGTCGAGGCCCACATACAATGAGCAGTTCTTC	CSARDGSRPTYNEQFF	TRBJ2-1	TRBV20-1	.	.
TGCAGCGCCCAACAGGGTAACTATGGCTACACCTTC	CSAQQGNYGYTF	TRBJ1-2	TRBV29-1	.	.
TGTGCCAGCAGCCCAGGGACAGGGAGGAACTATGGCTACACCTTC	CASSPGTGRNYGYTF	TRBJ1-2	TRBV7-3	.	TRBD1
TGTGCCAGCGGGGACCGGGACAGGTACCACGAGCAGTACTTC	CASGDRDRYHEQYF	TRBJ2-7	TRBV2	.	TRBD1
TGTGCCAGCAGTTCTAACGCAGATACGCAGTATTTT	CASSSNADTQYF	TRBJ2-3	TRBV28	.	.
TGTGCCAGCAGCGTTAGCGGGGGGCAGAACACCGGGGAGCTGTTTTTT	CASSVSGGQNTGELFF	TRBJ2-2	TRBV9	.	TRBD2
TGTGCCAGCAGCGTAGAAACAGGGAACACTGAAGCTTTCTTT	CASSVETGNTEAFF	TRBJ1-1	TRBV9	.	.
TGTGCCAGCAGCCAAGGATATGAGTCTGGTGAAAAACTGTTTTTT	CASSQGYESGEKLFF	TRBJ1-4	TRBV3-1	.	.
TGCAGCGTAGACGACAGGGTTAACACTGAAGCTTTCTTT	CSVDDRVNTEAFF	TRBJ1-1	TRBV29-1	.	TRBD1
TGTGCCACCAGTGACTGGACCCACTCCTACGAGCAGTACTTC	CATSDWTHSYEQYF	TRBJ2-7	TRBV24-1	.	.
TGCAGTGCTACGTCTCCGGGACAGGGGGGCGAGACCCAGTACTTC	CSATSPGQGGETQYF	TRBJ2-5	TRBV20-1	.	TRBD1
TGTGCCAGCAGTGAAGCGATGGGCAGGAGCTACACCTTC	CASSEAMGRSYTF	TRBJ1-2	TRBV2	.	.
TGCAGCGTCGCCGGGACAGGGGAGTACGAGCAGTACTTC	CSVAGTGEYEQYF	TRBJ2-7	TRBV29-1	.	TRBD1
TGTGCCAGCAGTCCCGGGGTCGGGGCCACAGATACGCAGTATTTT	CASSPGVGATDTQYF	TRBJ2-3	TRBV6-2/TRBV6-3	.	.
TGTGCCAGTAGTATAAGGTGGACTAGCTCCTACGAGCAGTACTTC	CASSIRWTSSYEQYF	TRBJ2-7	TRBV19	.	TRBD2
TGTGCCAGCAGTAGCAGCGGTCGCGGTGGCTACACCTTC	CASSSSGRGGYTF	TRBJ1-2	TRBV6-1	once	.
TGTGCCAGCAGCCCGACCCCTCCGGAGACCCAGTACTTC	CASSPTPPETQYF	TRBJ2-5	TRBV14	.	.
TGTGCCAGCAGTACCTCCCAGGGGTTAAGGGCTTTCTTT	CASSTSQGLRAFF	TRBJ1-1	TRBV6-5	.	.
TGTGCCAGCAGCCAAATGGGTCTAAGTGGAAACACCATATATTTT	CASSQMGLSGNTIYF	TRBJ1-3	TRBV14	.	.
TGCGCCAGCAGCTTAACCGGACAGGAACAAAACTATGGCTACACCTTC	CASSLTGQEQNYGYTF	TRBJ1-2	TRBV5-1	.	TRBD1
TGTGCCAGCAGCCAAGACCCCGACAGGGTCTCAGATACGCAGTATTTT	CASSQDPDRVSDTQYF	TRBJ2-3	TRBV4-2	.	TRBD1
TGTGCCAGCAGCGTAGAGGGACAGTCCTCTGGAAACACCATATATTTT	CASSVEGQSSGNTIYF	TRBJ1-3	TRBV9	.	TRBD1
TGCAGTGCTACCCAGGGTGACACTGAAGCTTTCTTT	CSATQGDTEAFF	TRBJ1-1	TRBV20-1	once	.
TGTGCCAGCATGAGTGACAGGAACACTGAAGCTTTCTTT	CASMSDRNTEAFF	TRBJ1-1	TRBV2	once	.
TGTGCCAGCAGCTTAGTTGGTAGCAATCAGCCCCAGCATTTT	CASSLVGSNQPQHF	TRBJ1-5	TRBV11-2	.	.
TGCGCCAGCAGCTTAGGCGGGGCCGAGCAGTTCTTC	CASSLGGAEQFF	TRBJ2-1	TRBV5-1	.	.
TGTGCCAGCAGTTACCCGACAGGGGCCAATGAAGCTTTCTTT	CASSYPTGANEAFF	TRBJ1-1	TRBV6-2/TRBV6-3	.	TRBD1
TGCGCCAGCAGCTTGGGAGCGGGGGGCATCTACGAGCAGTACTTC	CASSLGAGGIYEQYF	TRBJ2-7	TRBV5-1	.	TRBD2
TGCAGCGTTGATGCGGTGTATAGCAATCAGCCCCAGCATTTT	CSVDAVYSNQPQHF	TRBJ1-5	TRBV29-1	.	.
TGTGCCAGCAGCTTAGATTGGCGGGGGGGCCCCCAAGAGCAGTTCTTC	CASSLDWRGGPQEQFF	TRBJ2-1	TRBV11-2	once	TRBD2
TGTGCCAGCAGTGGTGAGAGCGGGACCTACAATGAGCAGTTCTTC	CASSGESGTYNEQFF	TRBJ2-1	TRBV2	once	TRBD2
TGTGCCACCAGCCTCGAAAGGGGGACGGACTATGGCTACACCTTC	CATSLERGTDYGYTF	TRBJ1-2	TRBV15	.	.